This is a list of T cell receptor beta chains from one sample in a study of T cell changes during pregnancy in multiple sclerosis. Only in-frame clones appear in the TCRdb table, and some are missing; sequencing was by immunoSEQ multiplex PCR. This table holds about 20,000 clones, around 86% found once. The input for sequencing was CD8+ T cells from peripheral blood mononuclear cells, taken in the third trimester of pregnancy. The receptors originated from a female donor in good health, enrolled as a control in a pregnancy study. Both conserved end residues are part of each CDR3. Clone size is stated in some rows and not others, as once, few, many or a class when expanded.

CASSWVGGEQFF	NA	TRBV4-2	TRBJ2-1
CASSLGQGDYNSPLHF	medium-sized	TRBV5-5	TRBJ1-6
CASSLMTVPYNSPLHF	NA	TRBV11-2	TRBJ1-6
CASGTGAEYNEQFF	few	TRBV7-8	TRBJ2-1
CASSLDLAGGPFF	NA	TRBV11-2	TRBJ2-1
CASAGNLNSYEQYF	NA	TRBV6-5	TRBJ2-7
CASSPVEGAKNIQYF	NA	TRBV6-5	TRBJ2-4
CASTVAGNLDYGYTF	NA	TRBV19	TRBJ1-2
CASSYDSEASPLHF	medium-sized	TRBV6-5	TRBJ1-6
CASSFGNSPNTGELFF	NA	TRBV7-3	TRBJ2-2
CASSLVAKGPAAFWNEQFF	NA	TRBV7-9	TRBJ2-1
CASSPFQGSSEQYF	once	TRBV7-2	TRBJ2-7
CASSRTANTEAFF	few	TRBV6-4	TRBJ1-1
CASSPRDRTYEQYF	NA	TRBV13	TRBJ2-7
CASSYLGQAGQPQHF	NA	TRBV6-5	TRBJ1-5
CASSLYTGELFF	NA	TRBV7-8	TRBJ2-2
CASSVGSSYEQYF	NA	TRBV9	TRBJ2-7
CAISVLADTDTQYF	NA	TRBV10-3	TRBJ2-3
CASSQSDGILYGYTF	NA	TRBV4-3	TRBJ1-2
CAWAAGTGDSYEQYF	NA	TRBV30	TRBJ2-7
CASSLGASGFSYEQYF	NA	TRBV7-9	TRBJ2-7
CASGQTMVVEQFF	NA	TRBV7-9	TRBJ2-1
CASSYGRNQPQHF	NA	TRBV6-5	TRBJ1-5
CASSPSSRDRVWSYNEQFF	NA	TRBV13	TRBJ2-1
CASSVGLAGINEQFF	NA	TRBV2	TRBJ2-1
CASSSSAGSREKLFF	NA	TRBV7-9	TRBJ1-4
CASSPPSRPSYNEQFF	NA	TRBV7-9	TRBJ2-1
CASSVRDNADTQYF	NA	TRBV6-5	TRBJ2-3
CASSKGRDRGLDSYGYTF	once	TRBV21-1	TRBJ1-2
CARRLVGSGGSDTQYF	NA	TRBV2	TRBJ2-3
CASPQGARMNTEAFF	NA	TRBV2	TRBJ1-1
CASSQITGGPGSYNEQFF	NA	TRBV4-1	TRBJ2-1
CATSPGQGAPGYTF	NA	TRBV15	TRBJ1-2
CASSEGTGADTEAFF	NA	TRBV9	TRBJ1-1